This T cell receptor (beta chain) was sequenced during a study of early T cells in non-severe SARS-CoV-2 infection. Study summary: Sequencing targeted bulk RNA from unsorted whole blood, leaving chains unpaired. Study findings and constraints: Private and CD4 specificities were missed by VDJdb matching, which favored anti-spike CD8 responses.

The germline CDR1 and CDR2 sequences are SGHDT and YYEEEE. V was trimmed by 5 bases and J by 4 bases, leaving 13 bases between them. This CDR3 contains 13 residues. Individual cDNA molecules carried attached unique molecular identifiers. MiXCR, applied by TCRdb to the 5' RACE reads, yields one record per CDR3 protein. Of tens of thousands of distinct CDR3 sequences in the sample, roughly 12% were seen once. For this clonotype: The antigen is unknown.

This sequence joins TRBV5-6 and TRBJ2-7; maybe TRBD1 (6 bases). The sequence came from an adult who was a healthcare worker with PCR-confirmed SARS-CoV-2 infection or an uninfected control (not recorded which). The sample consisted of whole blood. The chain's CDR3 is CASSPADRYEQYF. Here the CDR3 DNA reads TGTGCCAGCAGTCCGGCCGACAGGTACGAGCAGTACTTC.